This is a list of T cell receptor beta chains from one sample in a study of blood T cells in healthy people across ages. MiXCR was run by TCRdb on the 5' RACE reads, yielding one entry per CDR3 protein. The table lists around 1,600,000 distinct CDR3 sequences, 35% to 45% of them singletons. Sequenced: blood. These receptors came from a woman under 30 in good health. The CDR3 runs from the conserved cysteine through the conserved F or W. A D gene is named only where the DNA matches it firmly. Size values are once, few and many counts, or a class for expanded clones, and some rows have none.

j_call	clone_size	v_call	d_call	cdr3_nt	cdr3_aa
TRBJ2-7	few	TRBV4-3	TRBD2	TGCGCCAGCAGCCCCGGTGAAGCGGGAGGTCAATACGAGCAGTACTTC	CASSPGEAGGQYEQYF
TRBJ2-7	.	TRBV4-3	.	TGCGCCAGCAGCCAAGCGGAGGGCTCCTACGAGCAGTACTTC	CASSQAEGSYEQYF
TRBJ2-1	few	TRBV24-1	.	TGTGCCACCAGTGATTCGGCCAGAGCCTACAATGAGCAGTTCTTC	CATSDSARAYNEQFF
TRBJ2-1	few	TRBV25-1	.	TGTGCCAGCAGTGATAATAACCCGCTAGCGTCGTACAATGAGCAGTTCTTC	CASSDNNPLASYNEQFF
TRBJ1-2	.	TRBV6-5	TRBD1	TGTGCCAGCTCGAGGGCCACAGGGGCTAACTGTGGCTACACCTTC	CASSRATGANCGYTF
TRBJ2-3	.	TRBV9	.	TGTGCCAGCAGCGGAGACTTGTTCACAGATACGCAGTATTTT	CASSGDLFTDTQYF
TRBJ1-2	few	TRBV12-3/TRBV12-4	.	TGTGCCAGCAGTGCCCCGGGCAGTCAGAACTATGGCTACACCTTC	CASSAPGSQNYGYTF
TRBJ1-4	.	TRBV28	TRBD1	TGTGCCAGCAGCTATGACAGGGGATGGATTTCAAAACTGTTTTTT	CASSYDRGWISKLFF
TRBJ2-2	.	TRBV5-1	.	TGCGCCAGCACAACGGGGGGCCGACATAACACCGGGGAGCTGTTTTTT	CASTTGGRHNTGELFF
TRBJ2-7	.	TRBV20-1	TRBD2	TGCAGTGCTAGAGATGGGCTTAGCGGGAGCTCCTACAATGAGCAGTACTTC	CSARDGLSGSSYNEQYF
TRBJ1-2	few	TRBV7-8	.	TGTGCCAGCAGCTTGCCCTATGAGGACTATGGCTACACCTTC	CASSLPYEDYGYTF
TRBJ2-5	.	TRBV15	.	TGTGCCACCAGCAGAGATACACGGGGGCGGGGAGAGACCCAGTACTTC	CATSRDTRGRGETQYF
TRBJ2-7	once	TRBV10-3	TRBD2	TGTGCCATCAGTGGGACTAGCATTTTTTACGAGCAGTACTTC	CAISGTSIFYEQYF
TRBJ2-2	few	TRBV29-1	.	TGCAGCGTTAAGACCACAGGGCGGACCGGGGAGCTGTTTTTT	CSVKTTGRTGELFF
TRBJ2-3	few	TRBV4-3	.	TGCGCCAGCAGCCTCGTAGTCGGAGCGGAGGCAGATACGCAGTATTTT	CASSLVVGAEADTQYF